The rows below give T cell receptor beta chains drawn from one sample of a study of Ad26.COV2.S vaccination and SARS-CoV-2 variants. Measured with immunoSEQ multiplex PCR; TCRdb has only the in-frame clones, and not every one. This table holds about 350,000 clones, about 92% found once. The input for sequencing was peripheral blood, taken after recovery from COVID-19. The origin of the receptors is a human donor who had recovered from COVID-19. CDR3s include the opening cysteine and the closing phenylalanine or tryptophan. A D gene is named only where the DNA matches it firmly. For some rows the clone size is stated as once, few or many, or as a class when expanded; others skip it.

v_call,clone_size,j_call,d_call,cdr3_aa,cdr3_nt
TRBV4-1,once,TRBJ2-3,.,CASGLRVEDTQYF,TGCGCCAGCGGACTTAGAGTGGAGGATACGCAGTATTTT
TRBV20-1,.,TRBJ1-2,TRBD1,CSASTGNGYTF,TGCAGTGCTTCGACAGGGAATGGCTACACCTTC
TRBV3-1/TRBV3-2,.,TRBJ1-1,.,CASSQGRAEAFF,TGTGCCAGCAGCCAAGGACGCGCTGAAGCTTTCTTT
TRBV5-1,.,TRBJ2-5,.,CASSSQGGGETQYF,TGCGCCAGCAGCTCACAGGGTGGGGGGGAGACCCAGTACTTC
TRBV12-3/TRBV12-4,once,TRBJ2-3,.,CASSLGWADTQYF,TGTGCCAGCAGTTTAGGGTGGGCAGATACGCAGTATTTT
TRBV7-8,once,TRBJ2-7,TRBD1,CASSLRGQVHYEQYF,TGTGCCAGCAGCTTAAGGGGACAGGTTCACTACGAGCAGTACTTC
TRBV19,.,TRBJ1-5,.,CASSIRQPQPQHF,TGTGCCAGTAGTATAAGGCAGCCTCAGCCCCAGCATTTT
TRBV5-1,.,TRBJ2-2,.,CASSLDGYGTGELFF,TGCGCCAGCAGCTTGGACGGGTACGGCACCGGGGAGCTGTTTTTT
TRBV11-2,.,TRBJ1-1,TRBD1,CASSLDRTGGTEAFF,TGTGCCAGCAGCTTAGATCGGACAGGGGGAACTGAAGCTTTCTTT
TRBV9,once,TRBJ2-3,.,CASSVDASATDTQYF,TGTGCCAGCAGCGTAGACGCTAGCGCCACAGATACGCAGTATTTT
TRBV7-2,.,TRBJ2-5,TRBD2,CASSSRWGSGGSWGWTQYF,TGTGCCAGCAGCTCCCGATGGGGTAGCGGGGGATCTTGGGGGTGGACCCAGTACTTC
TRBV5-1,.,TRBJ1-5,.,CASSLSSNQPQHF,TGCGCCAGCAGCTTGTCCAGCAATCAGCCCCAGCATTTT
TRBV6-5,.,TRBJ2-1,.,CASSYQKNEQFF,TGTGCCAGCAGTTACCAGAAAAATGAGCAGTTCTTC
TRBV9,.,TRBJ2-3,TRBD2,CASSHSGGGTDTQYF,TGTGCCAGCAGCCATAGCGGGGGGGGTACAGATACGCAGTATTTT
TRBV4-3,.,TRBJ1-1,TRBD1,CASSQDGDRDEAFF,TGCGCCAGCAGCCAAGACGGGGACAGGGATGAAGCTTTCTTT
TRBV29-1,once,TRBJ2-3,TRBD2,CSVAFRGGGTDTQYF,TGCAGCGTTGCCTTCCGCGGGGGGGGCACAGATACGCAGTATTTT
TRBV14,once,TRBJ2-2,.,CASSQVVAGRNGELFF,TGTGCCAGCAGCCAAGTTGTGGCGGGTCGGAACGGGGAGCTGTTTTTT
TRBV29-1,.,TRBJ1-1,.,CSVPLPGGNTEAFF,TGCAGCGTTCCACTGCCAGGTGGCAACACTGAAGCTTTCTTT
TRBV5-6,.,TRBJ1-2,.,CASSLGGGYTF,TGTGCCAGCAGCTTGGGGGGAGGCTACACCTTC
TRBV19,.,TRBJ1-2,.,CASSRDFYGYTF,TGTGCCAGTAGCCGGGACTTCTACGGCTACACCTTC
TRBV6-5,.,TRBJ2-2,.,CASRRIQVDTGELFF,TGTGCCAGCAGGAGGATACAGGTGGACACCGGGGAGCTGTTTTTT
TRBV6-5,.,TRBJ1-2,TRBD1,CASTKDRGGDGYTF,TGTGCCAGCACCAAGGACAGGGGGGGGGATGGCTACACCTTC
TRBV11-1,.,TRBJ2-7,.,CASSLSDGGKYEQYF,TGTGCCAGCAGCTTGTCCGATGGAGGGAAGTACGAGCAGTACTTC
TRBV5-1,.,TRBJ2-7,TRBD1,CASSFVLGTESYEQYF,TGCGCCAGCAGCTTTGTTTTGGGGACAGAGTCCTACGAGCAGTACTTC
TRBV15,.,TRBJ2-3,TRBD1,CATSRDRGGDTQYF,TGTGCCACCAGCAGGGACAGGGGAGGGGATACGCAGTATTTT
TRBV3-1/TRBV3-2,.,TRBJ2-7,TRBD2,CASSQDFGRGGYEQYF,TGTGCCAGCAGCCAAGATTTCGGGAGGGGAGGGTACGAGCAGTACTTC